These 9 T cell receptor beta chains share one sample of origin, sequenced in a study of control samples from healthy donors and cancer patients. Libraries were prepared by immunoSEQ multiplex PCR; TCRdb keeps only in-frame clonotypes and omits some of them. The sample consists of some 150,000 clones, roughly 90% of them appearing once. The source material was blood. These receptor sequences come from a man in his thirties or forties in good health.

The genes are TRBV6-6 and TRBJ2-6; 10 positions match TRBD2. This CDR3 has 20 residues. J was trimmed by 0 bases and V by 6 bases; bases with no gene match: 14. Germline V gene lookup returns CDR1 MNHNY and CDR2 SVGAGI (reference sequence). CDR3 amino acids: CASSLNSPLAGDSGANVLTF. For the CDR3, the DNA is TGTGCCAGCAGCCTAAACTCCCCTCTAGCGGGGGACTCTGGGGCCAACGTCCTGACTTTC.

The rearrangement uses TRBV20-1 and TRBJ1-2; possible D gene TRBD1, 6 bases. Germline V gives CDR1 DFQATT, CDR2 SNEGSKA (reference sequence). The CDR3 contains 11 residues. The V end lost 3 bases, the J end lost 10 bases, and 12 bases lay between the germline ends. CDR3 sequence: CSARTDRFYTF. The DNA of the CDR3 is TGCAGTGCTAGGACCGACAGGTTCTACACCTTC.

V gene TRBV27 combines with J gene TRBJ1-1; unclear D gene. This CDR3 comprises 14 residues. Trimming took 5 bases from V and 0 from J, leaving 10 bases between them. Per germline, CDR1 MNHEY and CDR2 SMNVEV (reference sequence). The CDR3 DNA sequence: TGTGCCAGCAGTCCCCGCCTTATGAACACTGAAGCTTTCTTT. Its translation is CASSPRLMNTEAFF.

The chain employs TRBV3-1 (or the pseudogene TRBV3-2) and TRBJ2-1; perhaps TRBD2 as D (6 bases). From germline, CDR1 is LGHDT and CDR2 YNNKEL (reference sequence). The CDR3 extends over 15 amino acids. The V gene lost 4 bases and the J gene lost 9 bases, with 19 bases spanning the gap. The CDR3 sequence: CASSLPYGGMGEQFF. The CDR3 coding sequence is TGTGCCAGCAGCCTACCCTACGGAGGGATGGGTGAGCAGTTCTTC.

V gene TRBV7-2 combines with J gene TRBJ2-7, with 10 bases aligning to TRBD2. The ends lost 5 bases at V and 3 bases at J; junction bases unmatched: 13. The CDR3 runs 17 residues. Germline values: CDR1 SGHTA, CDR2 FQGNSA. CDR3 sequence (DNA): TGTGCCAGCAGCCCTCGGGGGGCTAGCGGGAGTATCTACGAGCAGTACTTC. It is translated as CASSPRGASGSIYEQYF.

Here the CDR3 reads CASSPGASGSYEQYF. The CDR3, as DNA: TGTGCCAGCTCACCTGGGGCTAGCGGCTCCTACGAGCAGTACTTC. The gene calls are TRBV18 and TRBJ2-7; 7 nucleotides align to TRBD2. The germline V gene has CDR1 KGHSH and CDR2 LQKENI. This CDR3 spans 15 amino acids. Trimming at V came to 3 bases and at J to 0 bases, leaving 5 bases not matched to a gene.

V gene TRBV5-5 combines with J gene TRBJ2-5, with D perhaps matching TRBD1 or TRBD2 (6 bases each). This CDR3 has 16 residues. Trimming removed 4 bases at V and 4 bases at J, with 20 bases between. CDR1 and CDR2 (germline): SGHKS, YYEKEE (reference sequence). CDR3 residues: CASSRGTLSLGETQYF. The CDR3 nucleotides are TGTGCCAGCAGCCGGGGGACACTGAGCCTTGGAGAGACCCAGTACTTC.

The chain recombines TRBV10-3 with TRBJ1-2, with a possible D match to TRBD1 (6 bases). In germline, CDR1 is ENHRY, CDR2 SYGVKD. V lost 0 bases and J 5 bases, leaving 10 bases between the germline ends. The CDR3 has 14 amino acids. CDR3 nucleotides: TGTGCCATCAGTGAGTCGGAGAGGGGGTATGGCTACACCTTC. This gives the protein CAISESERGYGYTF.

The chain's CDR3 is CASSPLSGSVDNEQFF. CDR3 nucleotide sequence: TGTGCCAGCTCACCACTTAGCGGGAGCGTCGACAATGAGCAGTTCTTC. This chain uses TRBV18 with TRBJ2-1, with 9 positions matching TRBD2. The germline V gene has CDR1 KGHSH and CDR2 LQKENI. The CDR3 length is 16 residues. V gave up 1 base and J gave up 5 bases; unmatched junction bases: 6.